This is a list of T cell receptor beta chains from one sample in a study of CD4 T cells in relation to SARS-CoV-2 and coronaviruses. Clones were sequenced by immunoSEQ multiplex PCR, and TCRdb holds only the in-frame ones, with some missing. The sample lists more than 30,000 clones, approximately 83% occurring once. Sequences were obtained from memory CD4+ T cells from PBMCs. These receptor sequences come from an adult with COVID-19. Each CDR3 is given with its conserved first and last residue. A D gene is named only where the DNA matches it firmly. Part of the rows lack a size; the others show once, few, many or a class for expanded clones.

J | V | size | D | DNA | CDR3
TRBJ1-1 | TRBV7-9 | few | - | TGTGCCAGCAGCTGGTCCCGGGACACGAACACTGAAGCTTTCTTT | CASSWSRDTNTEAFF
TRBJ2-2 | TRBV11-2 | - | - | TGTGCCAGCAGCCCAACCTTTGGGCCCGGGGAGCTGTTTTTT | CASSPTFGPGELFF
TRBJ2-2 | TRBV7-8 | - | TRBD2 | TGTGCCAGCAGCTTCACTAGCGGGAACACCGGGGAGCTGTTTTTT | CASSFTSGNTGELFF
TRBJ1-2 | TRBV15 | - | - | TGTGCCACCAGCAGAGATTCCGTGTATGGCTACACCTTC | CATSRDSVYGYTF
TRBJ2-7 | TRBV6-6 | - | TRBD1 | TGTGCCAGCAGTTCCTGGACAGGGGGTGTACACGAGCAGTACTTC | CASSSWTGGVHEQYF
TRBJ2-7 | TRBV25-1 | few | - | TGTGCCAGCAGTAGGACGGGAAAGGACGAGCAGTACTTC | CASSRTGKDEQYF
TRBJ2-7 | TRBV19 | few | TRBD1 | TGTGCCAGTAGTGCAATGACAGGGTCACCCTACGAGCAGTACTTC | CASSAMTGSPYEQYF
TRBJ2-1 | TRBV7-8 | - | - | TGTGCCAGCAGCTTAGTTCAAGCGACAGGTCAGTACAATGAGCAGTTCTTC | CASSLVQATGQYNEQFF
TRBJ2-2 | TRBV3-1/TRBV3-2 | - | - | TGTGCCAGCAGCCAGGAGGATAGGGGATCCGGGGAGCTGTTTTTT | CASSQEDRGSGELFF
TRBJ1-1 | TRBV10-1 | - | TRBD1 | TGCGCCAGCAGTGAGTACTCGACAGGGAACTTGAACACTGAAGCTTTCTTT | CASSEYSTGNLNTEAFF
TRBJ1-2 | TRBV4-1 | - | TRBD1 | TGCGCCAGCAGCCAAGATTCCTCAGGGGGCTTTGGCTACACCTTC | CASSQDSSGGFGYTF
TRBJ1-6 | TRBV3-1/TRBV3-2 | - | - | TGTGCCAGCAGTCTTCGCTGGACAGCTTATAATTCACCCCTCCACTTT | CASSLRWTAYNSPLHF
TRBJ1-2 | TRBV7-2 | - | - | TGTGCCAGCAGCCCGGGGGGGGCCCGACGGCGGTATGGCTACACCTTC | CASSPGGARRRYGYTF
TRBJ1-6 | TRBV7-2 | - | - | TGTGCCAGCAGCTTAGGGCAGGCAGATAATTCACCCCTCCACTTT | CASSLGQADNSPLHF
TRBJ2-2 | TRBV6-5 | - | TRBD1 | TGTGCCAGCAGTTATTCGACAGGGGCTACCGGGGAGCTGTTTTTT | CASSYSTGATGELFF
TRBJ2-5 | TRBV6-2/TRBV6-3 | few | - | TGTGCCAGCACCCCAGGCGGGACGGAGACCCAGTACTTC | CASTPGGTETQYF
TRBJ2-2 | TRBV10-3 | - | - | TGTGCCATCAGGTCAGACAGGGAGGGGACCGGGGAGCTGTTTTTT | CAIRSDREGTGELFF
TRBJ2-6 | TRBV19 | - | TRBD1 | TGTGCCAGTAGAAGACAGGGCGGAGATTCTGGGGCCAACGTCCTGACTTTC | CASRRQGGDSGANVLTF
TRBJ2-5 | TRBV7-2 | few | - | TGTGCCAGCAGCTTGTACCAAGAGACCCAGTACTTC | CASSLYQETQYF
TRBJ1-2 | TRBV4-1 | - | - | TGCGCCAGCAGCCCATCCCTGGTGGGGGTGAACTGGAACTATGGCTACACCTTC | CASSPSLVGVNWNYGYTF
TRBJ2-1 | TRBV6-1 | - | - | TGTGCCAGCAGTGACGGCTGGAACAATGAGCAGTTCTTC | CASSDGWNNEQFF
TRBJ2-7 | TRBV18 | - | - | TGTGCCAGCTCACGACCGGGACCAGTTGGCTACGAGCAGTACTTC | CASSRPGPVGYEQYF
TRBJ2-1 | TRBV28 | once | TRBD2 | TGTGCCAGTACTCGAGCGGGGGCCTACAATGAGCAGTTCTTC | CASTRAGAYNEQFF
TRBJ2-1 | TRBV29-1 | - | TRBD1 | TGCAGCGTTGAAGGGGCAGGGGGCTACGAGCAGTTCTTC | CSVEGAGGYEQFF
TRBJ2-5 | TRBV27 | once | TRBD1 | TGTGCCAGCAGTCCCAGCAGGGGGCGTACAACCATCCAAGAGACCCAGTACTTC | CASSPSRGRTTIQETQYF
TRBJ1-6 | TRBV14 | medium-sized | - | TGTGCCAGCAGCCAAGGAAGACACAATTCACCCCTCCACTTT | CASSQGRHNSPLHF
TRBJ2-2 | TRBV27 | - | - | TGTGCCAGCAGCCGACAGGGAGGGACCGGGGAGCTGTTTTTT | CASSRQGGTGELFF
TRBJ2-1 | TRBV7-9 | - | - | TGTGCCAGCAGCTTAAAGAAGGACTACAATGAGCAGTTCTTC | CASSLKKDYNEQFF
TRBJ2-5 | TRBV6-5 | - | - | TGTGCCAGCAGGCGACACCGACAAGAGACCCAGTACTTC | CASRRHRQETQYF
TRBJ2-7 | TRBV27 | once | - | TGTGCCAGCAGTTCCCTGGACCGACCCTACGAGCAGTACTTC | CASSSLDRPYEQYF
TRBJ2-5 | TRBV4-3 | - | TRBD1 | TGCGCCAGCAGCCAAGACCCACAGGGGGCCGATGGGACCCAGTACTTC | CASSQDPQGADGTQYF
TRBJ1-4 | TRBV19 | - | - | TGTGCCAGTAGTGAGGGGGGAGATTCTAATGAAAAACTGTTTTTT | CASSEGGDSNEKLFF
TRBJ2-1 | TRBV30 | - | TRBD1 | TGTGCCTGGAGTGTAAGTTCGACAGGGCTATCCTACAATGAGCAGTTCTTC | CAWSVSSTGLSYNEQFF
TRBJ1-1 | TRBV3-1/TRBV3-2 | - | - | TGTGCCAGCAGCCAACTGGACAGAAGAGCTTTCTTT | CASSQLDRRAFF
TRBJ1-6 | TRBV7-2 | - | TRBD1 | TGTGCCAGCAGCTTACAGGGACAGGGCAATTCACCCCTCCACTTT | CASSLQGQGNSPLHF
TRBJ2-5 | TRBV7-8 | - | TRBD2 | TGTGCCAGCAGCCCCCGTACGGCGGGAGGGGGTCAGGCCCAGTACTTC | CASSPRTAGGGQAQYF
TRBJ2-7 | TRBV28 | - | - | TGTGCCAGCAGTTTACGGAGATTGACAGGTCTTCCCTACGAGCAGTACTTC | CASSLRRLTGLPYEQYF
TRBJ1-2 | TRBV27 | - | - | TGTGCCAGCAGTTTAACGGCTAACTATGGCTACACCTTC | CASSLTANYGYTF
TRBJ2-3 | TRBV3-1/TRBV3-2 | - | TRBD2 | TGTGCCAGCGGAACGACTAGCGGGAGCACAGATACGCAGTATTTT | CASGTTSGSTDTQYF
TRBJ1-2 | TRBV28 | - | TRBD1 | TGTGCCAGCAGTTTATCGGGACAGGGGGCTTCCGGCTACACCTTC | CASSLSGQGASGYTF
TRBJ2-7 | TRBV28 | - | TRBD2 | TGTGCCAGCAGTTCACGACCGATGAGCGGGAGGCTCTACTTC | CASSSRPMSGRLYF
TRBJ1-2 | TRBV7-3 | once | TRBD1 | TGTGCCAGCAGCTTACAGGGGGCAACAGACTACACCTTC | CASSLQGATDYTF
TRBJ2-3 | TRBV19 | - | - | TGTGCCAGTAGTACCTCCCGGAGGGAGACGCAGTATTTT | CASSTSRRETQYF
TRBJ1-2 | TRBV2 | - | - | TGTGCCAGCAGTGAAGGGGGGGCAGGAGGCACCTTC | CASSEGGAGGTF
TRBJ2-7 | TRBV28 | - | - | TGTGCCAGCCTCCGGGACAAGTCCTACGAGCAGTACTTC | CASLRDKSYEQYF
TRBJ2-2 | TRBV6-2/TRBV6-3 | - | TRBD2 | TGTGCCAGCAGTTACGGGAGGGCCTTCGGGGAGCTGTTTTTT | CASSYGRAFGELFF
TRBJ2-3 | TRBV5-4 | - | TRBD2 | TGTGCCAGCAGTACACTAGCGGGAAGCACAGATACGCAGTATTTT | CASSTLAGSTDTQYF
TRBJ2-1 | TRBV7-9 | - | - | TGTGCCAGCAGCTCATCCGGGATTAGCGGAATAGGAGAGCAGTTCTTC | CASSSSGISGIGEQFF
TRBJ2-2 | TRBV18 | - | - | TGTGCCAGCTCACCACCGACGGGAGTGGGGACCGGGGAGCTGTTTTTT | CASSPPTGVGTGELFF
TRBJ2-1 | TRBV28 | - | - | TGTGCCAGCAGAGCTCTTGCGGGGCGCAATGAGCAGTTCTTC | CASRALAGRNEQFF
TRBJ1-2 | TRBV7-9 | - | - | TGTGCCAGTAACAGGGTTTCTCAGGATGGCTACACCTTC | CASNRVSQDGYTF